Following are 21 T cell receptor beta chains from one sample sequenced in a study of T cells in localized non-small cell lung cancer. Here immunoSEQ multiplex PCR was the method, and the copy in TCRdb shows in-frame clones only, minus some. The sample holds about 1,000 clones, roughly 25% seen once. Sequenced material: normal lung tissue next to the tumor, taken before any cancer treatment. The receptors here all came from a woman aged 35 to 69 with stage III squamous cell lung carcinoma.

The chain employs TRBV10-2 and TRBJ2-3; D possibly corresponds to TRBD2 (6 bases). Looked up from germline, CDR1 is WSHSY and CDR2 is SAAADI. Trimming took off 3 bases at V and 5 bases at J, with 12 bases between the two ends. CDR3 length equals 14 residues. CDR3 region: CASSERESGDTQYF. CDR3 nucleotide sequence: TGCGCCAGCAGTGAACGGGAGAGTGGAGATACGCAGTATTTT.

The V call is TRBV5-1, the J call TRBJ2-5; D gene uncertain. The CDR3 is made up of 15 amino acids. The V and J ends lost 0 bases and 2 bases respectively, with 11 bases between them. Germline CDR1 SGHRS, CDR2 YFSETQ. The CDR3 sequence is CASSLEAANQETQYF. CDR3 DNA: TGCGCCAGCAGCTTGGAGGCAGCGAATCAAGAGACCCAGTACTTC.

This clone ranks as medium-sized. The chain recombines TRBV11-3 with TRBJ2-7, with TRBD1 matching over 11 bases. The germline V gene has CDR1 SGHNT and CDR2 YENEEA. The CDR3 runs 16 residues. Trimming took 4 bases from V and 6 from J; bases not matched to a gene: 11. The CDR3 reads CASSSLSGTGGAEQYF. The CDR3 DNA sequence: TGTGCCAGCAGCTCCCTCTCTGGGACAGGGGGAGCCGAGCAGTACTTC. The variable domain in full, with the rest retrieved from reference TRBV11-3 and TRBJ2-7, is EAGVVQSPRYKIIEKKQPVAFWCNPISGHNTLYWYLQNLGQGPELLIRYENEEAVDDSQLPKDRFSAERLKGVDSTLKIQPAELGDSAVYLCASSSLSGTGGAEQYFGPGTRLTVT.

The CDR3 loop is CASSLQAFGGTNEKLFF. The CDR3 bases are TGTGCCAGCAGCTTACAAGCGTTTGGGGGGACTAATGAAAAACTGTTTTTT. This chain links TRBV11-3 with TRBJ1-4, with a possible D match to TRBD1 (5 bases). V lost 2 bases and J lost 2, with 15 bases in between. The germline V gene has CDR1 SGHNT and CDR2 YENEEA. This CDR3 comprises 17 residues.

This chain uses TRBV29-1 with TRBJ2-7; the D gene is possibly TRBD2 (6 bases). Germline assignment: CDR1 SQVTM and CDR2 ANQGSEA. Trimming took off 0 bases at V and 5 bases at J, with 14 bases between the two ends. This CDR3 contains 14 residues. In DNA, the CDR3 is TGCAGCGTTGAAGATAATTGGGGGGACCACGAGCAGTACTTC. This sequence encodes CSVEDNWGDHEQYF.

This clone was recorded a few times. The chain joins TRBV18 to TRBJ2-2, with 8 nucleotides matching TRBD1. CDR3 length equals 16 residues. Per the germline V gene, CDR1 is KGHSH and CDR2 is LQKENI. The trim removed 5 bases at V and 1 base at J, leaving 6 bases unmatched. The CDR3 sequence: CASSIYGTGNTGELFF. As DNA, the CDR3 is TGTGCCAGCTCAATCTACGGGACAGGGAACACCGGGGAGCTGTTTTTT.

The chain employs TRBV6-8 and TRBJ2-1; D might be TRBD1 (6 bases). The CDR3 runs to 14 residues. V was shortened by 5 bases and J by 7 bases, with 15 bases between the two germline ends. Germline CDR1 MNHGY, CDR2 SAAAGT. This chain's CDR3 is CASSNPGQGNEQFF. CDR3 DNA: TGTGCCAGCAGTAACCCGGGCCAGGGGAATGAGCAGTTCTTC.

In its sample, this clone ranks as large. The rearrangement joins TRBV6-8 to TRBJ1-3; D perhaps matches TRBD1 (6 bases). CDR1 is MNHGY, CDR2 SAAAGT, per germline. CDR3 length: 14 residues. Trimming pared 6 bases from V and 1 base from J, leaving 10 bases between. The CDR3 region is CASRETGSGNTIYF. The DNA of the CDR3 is TGTGCCAGCAGGGAAACAGGGTCTGGAAACACCATATATTTT.

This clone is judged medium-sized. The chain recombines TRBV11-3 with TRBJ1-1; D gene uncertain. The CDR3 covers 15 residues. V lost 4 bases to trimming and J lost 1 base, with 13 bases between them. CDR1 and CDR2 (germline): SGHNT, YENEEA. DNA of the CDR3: TGTGCCAGCAGCTCGTCGGGGTCCCGGAACACTGAAGCTTTCTTT. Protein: CASSSSGSRNTEAFF. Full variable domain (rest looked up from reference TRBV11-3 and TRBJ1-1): EAGVVQSPRYKIIEKKQPVAFWCNPISGHNTLYWYLQNLGQGPELLIRYENEEAVDDSQLPKDRFSAERLKGVDSTLKIQPAELGDSAVYLCASSSSGSRNTEAFFGQGTRLTVV.

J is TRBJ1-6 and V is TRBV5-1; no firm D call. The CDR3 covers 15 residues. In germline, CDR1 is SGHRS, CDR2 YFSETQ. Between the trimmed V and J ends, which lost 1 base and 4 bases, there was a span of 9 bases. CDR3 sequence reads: CASSLNTRYNSPLHF. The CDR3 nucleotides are TGCGCCAGCAGCTTGAACACCAGATATAATTCACCCCTCCACTTT. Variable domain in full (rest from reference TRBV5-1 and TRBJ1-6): KAGVTQTPRYLIKTRGQQVTLSCSPISGHRSVSWYQQTPGQGLQFLFEYFSETQRNKGNFPGRFSGRQFSNSRSEMNVSTLELGDSALYLCASSLNTRYNSPLHFGNGTRLTVT.

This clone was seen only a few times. CDR3 protein: CASSPSKSNYGYTF. In DNA form, the CDR3 reads TGTGCCAGCAGCCCCTCGAAGTCTAACTATGGCTACACCTTC. This chain joins TRBV11-3 and TRBJ1-2, with D unresolved. The CDR3 loop spans 14 amino acids. Germline V gives CDR1 SGHNT, CDR2 YENEEA. V was shortened by 5 bases and J by 0 bases, with 10 bases between the two germline ends. Together with reference TRBV11-3 and TRBJ1-2, the CDR3 gives the full variable domain: EAGVVQSPRYKIIEKKQPVAFWCNPISGHNTLYWYLQNLGQGPELLIRYENEEAVDDSQLPKDRFSAERLKGVDSTLKIQPAELGDSAVYLCASSPSKSNYGYTFGSGTRLTVV.

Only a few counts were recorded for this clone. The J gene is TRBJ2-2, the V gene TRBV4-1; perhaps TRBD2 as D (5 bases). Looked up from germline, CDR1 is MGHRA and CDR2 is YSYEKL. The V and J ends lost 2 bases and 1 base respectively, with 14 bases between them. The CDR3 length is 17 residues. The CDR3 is CASSQLGWTQNTGELFF. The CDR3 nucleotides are TGCGCCAGCAGCCAACTGGGCTGGACTCAGAACACCGGGGAGCTGTTTTTT.

The CDR3, as DNA: TGTGCCAGCAGCCTCCTCGGACGGGAAAACACTGAAGCTTTCTTT. It is translated as CASSLLGRENTEAFF. This chain links TRBV11-3 with TRBJ1-1; D not resolved. The CDR3 covers 15 residues. The germline gives CDR1 SGHNT, CDR2 YENEEA. The germline V and J ends were trimmed by 5 bases and 2 bases, with 15 bases remaining between them.

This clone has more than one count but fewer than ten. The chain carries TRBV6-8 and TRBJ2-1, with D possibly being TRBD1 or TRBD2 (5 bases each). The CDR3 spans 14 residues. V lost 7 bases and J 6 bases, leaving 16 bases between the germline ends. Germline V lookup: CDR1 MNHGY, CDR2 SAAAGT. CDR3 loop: CASIRESSGNEQFF. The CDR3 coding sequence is TGTGCCAGCATCAGGGAGTCCTCGGGCAATGAGCAGTTCTTC.

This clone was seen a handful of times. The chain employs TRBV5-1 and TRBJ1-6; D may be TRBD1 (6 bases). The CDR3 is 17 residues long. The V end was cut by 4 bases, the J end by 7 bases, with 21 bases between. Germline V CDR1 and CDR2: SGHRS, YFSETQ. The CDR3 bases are TGCGCCAGCAGCCCCTACCGGGACACAGCGAACAATTCACCCCTCCACTTT. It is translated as CASSPYRDTANNSPLHF.

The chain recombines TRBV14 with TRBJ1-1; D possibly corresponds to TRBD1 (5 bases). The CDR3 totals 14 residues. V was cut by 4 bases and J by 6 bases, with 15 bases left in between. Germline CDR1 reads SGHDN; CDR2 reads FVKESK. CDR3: CASSPHYGAAEAFF. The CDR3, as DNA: TGTGCCAGCAGCCCGCATTACGGGGCCGCTGAAGCTTTCTTT.

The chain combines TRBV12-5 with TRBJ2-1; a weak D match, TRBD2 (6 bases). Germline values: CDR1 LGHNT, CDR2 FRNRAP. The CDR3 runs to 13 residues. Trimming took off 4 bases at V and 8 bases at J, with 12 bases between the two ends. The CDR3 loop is CASGWDWDHEQFF. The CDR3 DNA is TGTGCTAGTGGTTGGGACTGGGACCATGAGCAGTTCTTC.

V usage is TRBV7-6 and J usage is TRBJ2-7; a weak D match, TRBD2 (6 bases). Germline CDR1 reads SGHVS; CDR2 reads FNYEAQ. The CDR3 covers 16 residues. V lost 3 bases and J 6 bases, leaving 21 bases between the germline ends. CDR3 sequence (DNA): TGTGCCAGCAGCTTGGGGGGTTTCTCGGGACCGAGCGAGCAGTACTTC. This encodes CASSLGGFSGPSEQYF.

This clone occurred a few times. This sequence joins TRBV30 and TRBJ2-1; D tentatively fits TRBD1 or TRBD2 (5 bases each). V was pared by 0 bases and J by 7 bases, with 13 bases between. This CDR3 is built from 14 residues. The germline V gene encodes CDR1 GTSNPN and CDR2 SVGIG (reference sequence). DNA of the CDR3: TGTGCCTGGAGTGTATTGGGGACGGGAAATGAGCAGTTCTTC. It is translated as CAWSVLGTGNEQFF.

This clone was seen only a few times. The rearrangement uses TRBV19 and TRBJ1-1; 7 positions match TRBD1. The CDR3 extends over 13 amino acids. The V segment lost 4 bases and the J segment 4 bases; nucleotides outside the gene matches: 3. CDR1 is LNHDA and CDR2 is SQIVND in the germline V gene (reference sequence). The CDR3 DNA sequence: TGTGCCAGTAGTACTGAGGGGGCCACTGAAGCTTTCTTT. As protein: CASSTEGATEAFF. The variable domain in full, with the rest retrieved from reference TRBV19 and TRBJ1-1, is DGGITQSPKYLFRKEGQNVTLSCEQNLNHDAMYWYRQDPGQGLRLIYYSQIVNDFQKGDIAEGYSVSREKKESFPLTVTSAQKNPTAFYLCASSTEGATEAFFGQGTRLTVV.

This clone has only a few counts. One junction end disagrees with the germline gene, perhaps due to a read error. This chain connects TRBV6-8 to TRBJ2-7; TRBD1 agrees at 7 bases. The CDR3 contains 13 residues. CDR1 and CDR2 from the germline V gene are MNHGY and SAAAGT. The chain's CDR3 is CAISGTENYEQYF. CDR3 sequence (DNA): TGTGCCATCAGTGGGACAGAAAACTACGAGCAGTACTTC.